This record covers a single T cell receptor beta chain. The sample is drawn from a study of blood T cell repertoires in COVID-19. About the research overall: Some COVID-19 samples were acute and others convalescent; all came from the United States, Italy and Spain. From T cells, B-cell-depleted T cells, or PBMCs came the material, which was cDNA or gDNA.

The authors' processing: Amplification with reference gene primers provided the estimates of nucleated cell counts. TCRdb's copy holds only in-frame clones and misses some; the assay was immunoSEQ multiplex PCR. V, J and clone size were drawn from that table, and D and trimming were deduced from the DNA. The table lists 150,000 to 200,000 clones, around 79% of them singletons. Trimming took 0 bases from V and 5 from J; bases not matched to a gene: 5. Germline CDR1 reads ENHRY; CDR2 reads SYGVKD. The CDR3 length is 15 residues. Material for sequencing was peripheral blood. The chain employs TRBV10-3 and TRBJ2-3, with 7 bases identical to TRBD2. This TCR derives from a man between 50 and 59 years old who had recovered from COVID-19. The CDR3 spells CAISESREGGDTQYF. The DNA of the CDR3 is TGTGCCATCAGTGAGTCGAGGGAGGGAGGAGATACGCAGTATTTT.